Reported below is one T cell receptor (beta chain). In germline, CDR1 is SGDLS, CDR2 YYNGEE. The CDR3 contains 15 residues. V was clipped by 0 bases and J by 4 bases, with 10 bases between them. The data derive from a study of blood T cell repertoires in COVID-19. Here immunoSEQ multiplex PCR was the method, and the copy in TCRdb shows in-frame clones only, minus some. Among about 200,000 clones listed, approximately 83% were seen once. The receptor was isolated from a middle-aged man who had recovered from COVID-19. The sample taken for sequencing was PBMCs or T cells enriched from blood (not recorded which). The chain recombines TRBV9 with TRBJ1-4; unclear D gene. The CDR3 here is CASSVGSRYNEKLFF. The CDR3 coding sequence is TGTGCCAGCAGCGTAGGTAGTAGATATAATGAAAAACTGTTTTTT.